This T cell receptor beta chain stems from a study of blood T cell repertoires in COVID-19. For the study at large: The United States, Italy and Spain were the sources of the acute and convalescent COVID-19 samples.

Germline assignment: CDR1 SQVTM and CDR2 ANQGSEA. The CDR3 is 11 amino acids. As processed by the authors: For nucleated cells, counts were estimated from reference gene primer amplification. Produced via immunoSEQ multiplex PCR; TCRdb's table is partial and in-frame only. The D gene and trimming were derived from the DNA, and the V and J assignments and clone size from that table. The sample consists of 65,000 to 95,000 clones, nearly 90% of them appearing once. The clonotype originates from a man aged 65-85 years with active or convalescent COVID-19. The sample was peripheral blood. The chain carries TRBV29-1 and TRBJ1-1; 7 bases align to TRBD1. CDR3 bases: TGCAGTGGACAGGAGAACACTGAAGCTTTCTTT. Residues: CSGQENTEAFF.